This T cell receptor (beta chain) originates from a study of T-cell memory formation after mild COVID-19. Overall study results and limits: The authors did not confirm SARS-CoV-2 specificity of second-wave clones peaking day 37. Researchers report contracting CD4+ clones mostly in CM and EM, with CD8+ clones in EMRA.

Employing constant-segment primers, 5'RACE generated TCR alpha and TCR beta cDNA libraries bearing sample barcodes and UMIs. MiXCR was run by TCRdb on the 5' RACE reads, yielding one entry per CDR3 protein. The sample contains 550,000 to 600,000 distinct CDR3 sequences, 17% of which appear only once. With regard to this clonotype: The target antigen is unknown.

Sequencing input: PBMCs or a T cell subset sorted from them (not recorded which). This sequence originates from an adult woman who had mild COVID-19 (a few samples of this study predate the infection). Cell type and time point are not known.

CDR3 sequence: CASSPTGTGSDEQYF. The DNA for the CDR3 is TGTGCCAGCAGCCCAACCGGGACAGGGTCTGACGAGCAGTACTTC. V gene TRBV7-9 combines with J gene TRBJ2-7; 9 bases agree with TRBD1. CDR1 and CDR2 from the germline V gene are SEHNR and FQNEAQ (reference sequence). Unmatched junction bases numbered 10, after V lost 5 bases and J lost 5 bases. The CDR3 consists of 15 residues.